The 32 T cell receptor beta chains reported below all come from one sample, sequenced in a study of blood T cell repertoires in COVID-19. Assay used: immunoSEQ multiplex PCR; TCRdb lists only in-frame clones, some missing. Of approximately 200,000 clones listed, roughly 80% are singletons. The sequencing input was peripheral blood. The receptors stem from an elderly woman with acute or convalescent COVID-19.

This clone was observed a few times. V and J are TRBV10-3 and TRBJ2-3; D may be TRBD2 (6 bases). CDR3 length: 14 residues. The germline CDR1 and CDR2 sequences are ENHRY and SYGVKD. The V gene lost 3 bases and the J gene lost 5 bases, with 12 bases spanning the gap. CDR3 amino acids: CAISDAGMGDTQYF. In DNA form, the CDR3 reads TGTGCCATCAGTGACGCGGGGATGGGAGATACGCAGTATTTT.

This sequence joins TRBV5-1 and TRBJ2-1, with 13 bases identical to TRBD2. Losses at the gene ends were 4 bases for V and 8 bases for J; bases not matched to a gene: 6. The germline V gene has CDR1 SGHRS and CDR2 YFSETQ. The CDR3 is 15 residues long. This CDR3 reads CASSQLAGGRDEQFF. The CDR3 DNA is TGCGCCAGCAGCCAACTAGCGGGAGGGCGCGATGAGCAGTTCTTC.

In its sample, this clone was seen a few times. V gene TRBV7-2 combines with J gene TRBJ1-4; D uncertain. Germline V gives CDR1 SGHTA, CDR2 FQGNSA. V shed 0 bases and J shed 8 bases, with 10 bases lying between them. The CDR3 totals 14 residues. Here the CDR3 reads CASSLAYGEEKLFF. The DNA for the CDR3 is TGTGCCAGCAGCTTAGCGTACGGGGAGGAAAAACTGTTTTTT.

V and J are TRBV5-1 and TRBJ1-2; 7 bases are shared with TRBD1. CDR3 length: 14 amino acids. The germline V gene has CDR1 SGHRS and CDR2 YFSETQ. Trimming cost V 4 bases and J 4 bases; bases outside gene matches: 7. CDR3 sequence (DNA): TGCGCCAGCAGCCCTGGGACAGACCTCTATGGCTACACCTTC. Its translation is CASSPGTDLYGYTF.

This chain uses TRBV7-2 with TRBJ2-2; no reliable D call. The CDR3 sequence is 13 residues long. Germline V gene lookup returns CDR1 SGHTA and CDR2 FQGNSA. Trimming left V 5 bases short and J 4 bases short, with 8 bases between. CDR3 amino acids: CASSGEPTGELFF. The CDR3 DNA follows: TGTGCCAGCAGCGGTGAGCCCACCGGGGAGCTGTTTTTT.

This clone came up once. The chain has TRBV5-5 and TRBJ1-2; D possibly corresponds to TRBD1 (6 bases). The CDR3 has 16 amino acids. Between the trimmed V and J ends, which lost 0 bases and 0 bases, there was a span of 12 bases. Looked up from germline, CDR1 is SGHKS and CDR2 is YYEKEE (reference sequence). Here the CDR3 reads CASSLGIGGPNYGYTF. DNA of the CDR3: TGTGCCAGCAGCTTGGGGATCGGGGGGCCTAACTATGGCTACACCTTC.

The rearrangement links TRBV6-5 to TRBJ2-3, with D possibly matching TRBD1 (6 bases). Trimming took 6 bases from V and 1 from J, leaving 8 bases between them. The CDR3 length is 13 residues. The V gene's germline CDR1 is MNHEY and CDR2 SVGAGI. The CDR3 is CASSRTGTDTQYF. CDR3 nucleotides: TGTGCCAGCAGCCGGACAGGCACAGATACGCAGTATTTT.

V usage is TRBV21-1 and J usage is TRBJ2-5; the table gives TRBD1 as D, unverified against the DNA. TRBV21-1 is assigned pseudogene status. This CDR3 region has 12 residues. The CDR3 loop is CASSPIQETQYF. The CDR3, as DNA: TGTGCCAGCAGCCCAATCCAAGAGACCCAGTACTTC.

This chain links TRBV2 with TRBJ1-2; 7 bases fit TRBD1. J lost 3 bases, V lost 7 bases, and 11 bases had no gene match. Germline values: CDR1 SNHLY, CDR2 FYNNEI. The CDR3 consists of 15 residues. CDR3 coding DNA: TGTGCCAGCATGAGGGAACAGGGGAGTCACTATGGCTACACCTTC. It specifies CASMREQGSHYGYTF.

The CDR3 DNA reads as TGTGCCAGCAGACCCGGTGGAGCGGCTAATGAAAAACTGTTTTTT. Protein product: CASRPGGAANEKLFF. The rearrangement joins TRBV7-9 to TRBJ1-4; D is undetermined. The CDR3 has 15 amino acids. V dropped 6 bases and J dropped 3 bases, with 14 bases sitting between them. The germline V gene encodes CDR1 SEHNR and CDR2 FQNEAQ (reference sequence).

This clone was seen a few times. This chain joins TRBV19 and TRBJ1-1, with no clear D. V was shortened by 3 bases and J by 1 base, with 6 bases between the two germline ends. This CDR3 is 13 amino acids long. Looked up from germline, CDR1 is LNHDA and CDR2 is SQIVND (reference sequence). The CDR3 region is CASSINTNTEAFF. The CDR3 DNA sequence: TGTGCCAGTAGTATTAACACGAACACTGAAGCTTTCTTT.

Details on this clone: The sample holds other DNA sequences that translate to the same CDR3. This chain joins TRBV3-1 (or the pseudogene TRBV3-2) and TRBJ2-5; 7 nucleotides line up with TRBD2. The CDR3 covers 15 residues. Trimming removed 0 bases from V and 2 bases from J; junction bases left unmatched: 3. Germline-derived CDR1 and CDR2 are LGHDT and YNNKEL (reference sequence). CDR3 nucleotide sequence: TGTGCCAGCAGCCAAGAAAGGCGGGGGCAAGAGACCCAGTACTTC. This sequence encodes CASSQERRGQETQYF.

The chain employs TRBV2 and TRBJ1-5; D gene ambiguous. Germline V gene sequence: CDR1 SNHLY, CDR2 FYNNEI. The V gene lost 7 bases and the J gene lost 9 bases, with 10 bases spanning the gap. CDR3 size: 11 residues. The CDR3 region is CASKEEGPQHF. The CDR3 DNA reads as TGTGCCAGCAAGGAGGAGGGGCCCCAGCATTTT.

The rearrangement joins TRBV27 to TRBJ1-1, with 11 nucleotides matching TRBD1. CDR1 is MNHEY, CDR2 SMNVEV, per germline (reference sequence). The CDR3 contains 15 residues. V trimming: 3 bases; J trimming: 4 bases; junction bases outside the gene matches: 4. The CDR3 spells CASSFLGQGGTEAFF. Here the CDR3 DNA reads TGTGCCAGCAGTTTTTTGGGACAGGGGGGCACTGAAGCTTTCTTT.

The J gene is TRBJ2-3, the V gene TRBV18; TRBD1 matches at 8 bases. Looked up from germline, CDR1 is KGHSH and CDR2 is LQKENI. The V gene end was trimmed by 6 bases and the J gene end by 0 bases; junction bases not matched to a gene: 2. This CDR3 comprises 14 residues. CDR3 nucleotide sequence: TGTGCCAGCTCCGGACAGGGAAGCACAGATACGCAGTATTTT. Amino acids: CASSGQGSTDTQYF.

This clone was seen only a few times. This rearrangement joins TRBV3-1 (or the pseudogene TRBV3-2) to TRBJ1-6; 7 positions match TRBD1. The germline gives CDR1 LGHDT, CDR2 YNNKEL (reference sequence). The CDR3 length is 16 residues. V lost 1 base, J lost 8 bases, and 8 bases stayed unmatched. CDR3 in amino acids: CASSQVWQGVDSPLHF. CDR3 coding DNA: TGTGCCAGCAGCCAAGTTTGGCAGGGGGTTGATTCACCCCTCCACTTT.

The rearrangement uses TRBV7-9 and TRBJ2-7; D remains ambiguous. This CDR3 comprises 12 residues. CDR1 and CDR2 from the germline V gene are SEHNR and FQNEAQ (reference sequence). V shed 1 base and J shed 4 bases, with 5 bases lying between them. The CDR3 loop is CASSLGSYEQYF. CDR3 sequence (DNA): TGTGCCAGCAGCTTAGGGAGTTACGAGCAGTACTTC.

This clone was counted between two and nine times. The CDR3 is CASSRSPGVQSYEQYF. The CDR3 DNA reads TGTGCCAGCAGTCGTTCTCCAGGGGTCCAGTCCTACGAGCAGTACTTC. The rearrangement joins TRBV13 to TRBJ2-7; possible D gene TRBD1, 6 bases. The length of the CDR3 is 16 residues. From germline, CDR1 is PRHDT and CDR2 FYEKMQ (reference sequence). The V end was cut by 6 bases, the J end by 1 base, with 19 bases between. Full variable domain (outside the CDR3, taken from reference TRBV13 and TRBJ2-7): AAGVIQSPRHLIKEKRETATLKCYPIPRHDTVYWYQQGPGQDPQFLISFYEKMQSDKGSIPDRFSAQQFSDYHSELNMSSLELGDSALYFCASSRSPGVQSYEQYFGPGTRLTVT.

The chain is built from TRBV7-2 and TRBJ1-1; D is perhaps TRBD1 (5 bases). Germline lookup yields CDR1 SGHTA and CDR2 FQGNSA. The CDR3 is 15 residues long. Trimming took 3 bases from V and 4 from J, leaving 15 bases between them. The CDR3 bases are TGTGCCAGCAGCTTGGCGGGGCAGCCGGTCACTGAAGCTTTCTTT. Its protein product is CASSLAGQPVTEAFF.

This clone has just a few counts. The chain has TRBV19 and TRBJ1-1; D not resolved. Trimming removed 1 base from V and 1 base from J, with 10 bases in between. The CDR3 has 15 residues. Germline V gene lookup returns CDR1 LNHDA and CDR2 SQIVND (reference sequence). The CDR3 coding sequence is TGTGCCAGTAGTATAGGGCGGCGGGAGAACACTGAAGCTTTCTTT. It specifies CASSIGRRENTEAFF.

CDR3 DNA: TGTGCCAGCAGCCCCTCCCGAAGAGACTATGGCTACACCTTC. It yields the protein CASSPSRRDYGYTF. The chain recombines TRBV6-5 with TRBJ1-2, with D hard to call. Germline-derived CDR1 and CDR2 are MNHEY and SVGAGI. This CDR3 is 14 amino acids long. V lost 6 bases to trimming and J lost 3 bases, with 14 bases between them.

The V call is TRBV7-2, the J call TRBJ2-1, with D unresolved. V was shortened by 4 bases and J by 9 bases, with 7 bases between the two germline ends. CDR3 size: 11 residues. Germline CDR1 reads SGHTA; CDR2 reads FQGNSA. The CDR3 DNA reads TGTGCCAGCAGCTGGCCGTTTGAGCAGTTCTTC. It is translated as CASSWPFEQFF. The whole variable domain, filled in from reference TRBV7-2 and TRBJ2-1, reads GAGVSQSPSNKVTEKGKDVELRCDPISGHTALYWYRQSLGQGLEFLIYFQGNSAPDKSGLPSDRFSAERTGGSVSTLTIQRTQQEDSAVYLCASSWPFEQFFGPGTRLTVL.

V is TRBV4-1 and J is TRBJ2-1; 10 bases align to TRBD1. Trimming at V came to 0 bases and at J to 8 bases, leaving 10 bases not matched to a gene. This CDR3 region has 17 residues. Germline lookup yields CDR1 MGHRA and CDR2 YSYEKL. The CDR3 loop is CASSQESGTGVRYEQFF. CDR3 DNA sequence: TGCGCCAGCAGCCAAGAGTCCGGGACAGGGGTTAGATATGAGCAGTTCTTC.

The chain joins TRBV29-1 to TRBJ2-3, with 11 bases lining up with TRBD1. The germline V gene encodes CDR1 SQVTM and CDR2 ANQGSEA. The CDR3 runs 13 residues. V shed 6 bases, J shed 5 bases, and the junction held 4 bases outside the gene matches. This CDR3 reads CSVRTGGGDTQYF. The CDR3 DNA reads as TGCAGCGTAAGGACAGGGGGCGGAGATACGCAGTATTTT.

The chain links TRBV11-3 to TRBJ2-7; maybe TRBD2 (6 bases). V was pared by 7 bases and J by 5 bases, with 9 bases between. CDR3 length: 11 amino acids. CDR1 is SGHNT and CDR2 is YENEEA in the germline V gene. Here the CDR3 reads CASTRENEQYF. In nucleotides, the CDR3 is TGTGCCAGCACACGGGAGAACGAGCAGTACTTC.

This rearrangement joins TRBV29-1 to TRBJ1-1, with 10 bases that match TRBD1. This CDR3 has 13 amino acids. Per the germline V gene, CDR1 is SQVTM and CDR2 is ANQGSEA. Trimming took 4 bases from V and 4 from J; bases not matched to a gene: 3. The CDR3 region has the DNA TGCAGCGTTGGTCGGACAGGGGGCACTGAAGCTTTCTTT. Translated: CSVGRTGGTEAFF.

The CDR3 DNA reads as TGTGCCGGTACGACAGGGGGCAACAGGGGCACCTATAATTCACCCCTCCACTTT. The encoded protein is CAGTTGGNRGTYNSPLHF. This sequence joins TRBV30 and TRBJ1-6; the match to TRBD1 covers 10 bases. The junction had 15 bases not matched to a gene; V was cut back by 8 bases and J by 2 bases. This CDR3 has 18 amino acids. Germline V lookup: CDR1 GTSNPN, CDR2 SVGIG (reference sequence).

This clone showed up just a few times. V and J are TRBV4-2 and TRBJ2-5; D is undetermined. Per the germline V gene, CDR1 is LGHNA and CDR2 is YNFKEQ. The germline V and J ends were trimmed by 3 bases and 5 bases, with 13 bases remaining between them. There are 14 residues in the CDR3. CDR3 sequence: CASSQGSLEETQYF. The CDR3 DNA is TGTGCCAGCAGCCAGGGCTCCCTCGAGGAGACCCAGTACTTC.

The V and J genes are TRBV7-9 and TRBJ1-2; weak D call: TRBD1 (5 bases). Germline V gene data show CDR1 as SEHNR and CDR2 as FQNEAQ (reference sequence). V lost 3 bases to trimming and J lost 4 bases, with 9 bases between them. This CDR3 spans 13 amino acids. CDR3: CASSFPDSYGYTF. CDR3 in DNA: TGTGCCAGCAGCTTTCCCGACAGCTATGGCTACACCTTC.

The rearrangement links TRBV7-3 to TRBJ2-1; maybe TRBD2 (6 bases). This CDR3 spans 14 amino acids. Trimming cost V 4 bases and J 6 bases, with 13 bases left between them. Per the germline V gene, CDR1 is SGHTA and CDR2 is FQGTGA. The CDR3 loop is CASSSSPGVNEQFF. CDR3 sequence (DNA): TGTGCCAGCAGCTCTAGCCCGGGGGTCAATGAGCAGTTCTTC.

The V gene is TRBV7-9, the J gene TRBJ1-5; TRBD1 is a possible D gene (5 bases). The V end was cut by 6 bases, the J end by 1 base, with 19 bases between. Germline CDR1 reads SEHNR; CDR2 reads FQNEAQ (reference sequence). CDR3 length equals 17 residues. The CDR3 DNA reads TGTGCCAGCAGTTTTGTGGTCGGGCCAGGGAGCAATCAGCCCCAGCATTTT. Protein sequence: CASSFVVGPGSNQPQHF.

This chain connects TRBV6-5 to TRBJ2-1, with 8 bases that match TRBD2. Germline values: CDR1 MNHEY, CDR2 SVGAGI. Germline trimming cut 2 bases from V and 7 bases from J; bases unmatched to any gene: 4. The CDR3 sequence is 14 residues long. CDR3 protein: CASSYSGRGNEQFF. The CDR3 DNA sequence: TGTGCCAGCAGTTACAGCGGGAGAGGTAATGAGCAGTTCTTC.